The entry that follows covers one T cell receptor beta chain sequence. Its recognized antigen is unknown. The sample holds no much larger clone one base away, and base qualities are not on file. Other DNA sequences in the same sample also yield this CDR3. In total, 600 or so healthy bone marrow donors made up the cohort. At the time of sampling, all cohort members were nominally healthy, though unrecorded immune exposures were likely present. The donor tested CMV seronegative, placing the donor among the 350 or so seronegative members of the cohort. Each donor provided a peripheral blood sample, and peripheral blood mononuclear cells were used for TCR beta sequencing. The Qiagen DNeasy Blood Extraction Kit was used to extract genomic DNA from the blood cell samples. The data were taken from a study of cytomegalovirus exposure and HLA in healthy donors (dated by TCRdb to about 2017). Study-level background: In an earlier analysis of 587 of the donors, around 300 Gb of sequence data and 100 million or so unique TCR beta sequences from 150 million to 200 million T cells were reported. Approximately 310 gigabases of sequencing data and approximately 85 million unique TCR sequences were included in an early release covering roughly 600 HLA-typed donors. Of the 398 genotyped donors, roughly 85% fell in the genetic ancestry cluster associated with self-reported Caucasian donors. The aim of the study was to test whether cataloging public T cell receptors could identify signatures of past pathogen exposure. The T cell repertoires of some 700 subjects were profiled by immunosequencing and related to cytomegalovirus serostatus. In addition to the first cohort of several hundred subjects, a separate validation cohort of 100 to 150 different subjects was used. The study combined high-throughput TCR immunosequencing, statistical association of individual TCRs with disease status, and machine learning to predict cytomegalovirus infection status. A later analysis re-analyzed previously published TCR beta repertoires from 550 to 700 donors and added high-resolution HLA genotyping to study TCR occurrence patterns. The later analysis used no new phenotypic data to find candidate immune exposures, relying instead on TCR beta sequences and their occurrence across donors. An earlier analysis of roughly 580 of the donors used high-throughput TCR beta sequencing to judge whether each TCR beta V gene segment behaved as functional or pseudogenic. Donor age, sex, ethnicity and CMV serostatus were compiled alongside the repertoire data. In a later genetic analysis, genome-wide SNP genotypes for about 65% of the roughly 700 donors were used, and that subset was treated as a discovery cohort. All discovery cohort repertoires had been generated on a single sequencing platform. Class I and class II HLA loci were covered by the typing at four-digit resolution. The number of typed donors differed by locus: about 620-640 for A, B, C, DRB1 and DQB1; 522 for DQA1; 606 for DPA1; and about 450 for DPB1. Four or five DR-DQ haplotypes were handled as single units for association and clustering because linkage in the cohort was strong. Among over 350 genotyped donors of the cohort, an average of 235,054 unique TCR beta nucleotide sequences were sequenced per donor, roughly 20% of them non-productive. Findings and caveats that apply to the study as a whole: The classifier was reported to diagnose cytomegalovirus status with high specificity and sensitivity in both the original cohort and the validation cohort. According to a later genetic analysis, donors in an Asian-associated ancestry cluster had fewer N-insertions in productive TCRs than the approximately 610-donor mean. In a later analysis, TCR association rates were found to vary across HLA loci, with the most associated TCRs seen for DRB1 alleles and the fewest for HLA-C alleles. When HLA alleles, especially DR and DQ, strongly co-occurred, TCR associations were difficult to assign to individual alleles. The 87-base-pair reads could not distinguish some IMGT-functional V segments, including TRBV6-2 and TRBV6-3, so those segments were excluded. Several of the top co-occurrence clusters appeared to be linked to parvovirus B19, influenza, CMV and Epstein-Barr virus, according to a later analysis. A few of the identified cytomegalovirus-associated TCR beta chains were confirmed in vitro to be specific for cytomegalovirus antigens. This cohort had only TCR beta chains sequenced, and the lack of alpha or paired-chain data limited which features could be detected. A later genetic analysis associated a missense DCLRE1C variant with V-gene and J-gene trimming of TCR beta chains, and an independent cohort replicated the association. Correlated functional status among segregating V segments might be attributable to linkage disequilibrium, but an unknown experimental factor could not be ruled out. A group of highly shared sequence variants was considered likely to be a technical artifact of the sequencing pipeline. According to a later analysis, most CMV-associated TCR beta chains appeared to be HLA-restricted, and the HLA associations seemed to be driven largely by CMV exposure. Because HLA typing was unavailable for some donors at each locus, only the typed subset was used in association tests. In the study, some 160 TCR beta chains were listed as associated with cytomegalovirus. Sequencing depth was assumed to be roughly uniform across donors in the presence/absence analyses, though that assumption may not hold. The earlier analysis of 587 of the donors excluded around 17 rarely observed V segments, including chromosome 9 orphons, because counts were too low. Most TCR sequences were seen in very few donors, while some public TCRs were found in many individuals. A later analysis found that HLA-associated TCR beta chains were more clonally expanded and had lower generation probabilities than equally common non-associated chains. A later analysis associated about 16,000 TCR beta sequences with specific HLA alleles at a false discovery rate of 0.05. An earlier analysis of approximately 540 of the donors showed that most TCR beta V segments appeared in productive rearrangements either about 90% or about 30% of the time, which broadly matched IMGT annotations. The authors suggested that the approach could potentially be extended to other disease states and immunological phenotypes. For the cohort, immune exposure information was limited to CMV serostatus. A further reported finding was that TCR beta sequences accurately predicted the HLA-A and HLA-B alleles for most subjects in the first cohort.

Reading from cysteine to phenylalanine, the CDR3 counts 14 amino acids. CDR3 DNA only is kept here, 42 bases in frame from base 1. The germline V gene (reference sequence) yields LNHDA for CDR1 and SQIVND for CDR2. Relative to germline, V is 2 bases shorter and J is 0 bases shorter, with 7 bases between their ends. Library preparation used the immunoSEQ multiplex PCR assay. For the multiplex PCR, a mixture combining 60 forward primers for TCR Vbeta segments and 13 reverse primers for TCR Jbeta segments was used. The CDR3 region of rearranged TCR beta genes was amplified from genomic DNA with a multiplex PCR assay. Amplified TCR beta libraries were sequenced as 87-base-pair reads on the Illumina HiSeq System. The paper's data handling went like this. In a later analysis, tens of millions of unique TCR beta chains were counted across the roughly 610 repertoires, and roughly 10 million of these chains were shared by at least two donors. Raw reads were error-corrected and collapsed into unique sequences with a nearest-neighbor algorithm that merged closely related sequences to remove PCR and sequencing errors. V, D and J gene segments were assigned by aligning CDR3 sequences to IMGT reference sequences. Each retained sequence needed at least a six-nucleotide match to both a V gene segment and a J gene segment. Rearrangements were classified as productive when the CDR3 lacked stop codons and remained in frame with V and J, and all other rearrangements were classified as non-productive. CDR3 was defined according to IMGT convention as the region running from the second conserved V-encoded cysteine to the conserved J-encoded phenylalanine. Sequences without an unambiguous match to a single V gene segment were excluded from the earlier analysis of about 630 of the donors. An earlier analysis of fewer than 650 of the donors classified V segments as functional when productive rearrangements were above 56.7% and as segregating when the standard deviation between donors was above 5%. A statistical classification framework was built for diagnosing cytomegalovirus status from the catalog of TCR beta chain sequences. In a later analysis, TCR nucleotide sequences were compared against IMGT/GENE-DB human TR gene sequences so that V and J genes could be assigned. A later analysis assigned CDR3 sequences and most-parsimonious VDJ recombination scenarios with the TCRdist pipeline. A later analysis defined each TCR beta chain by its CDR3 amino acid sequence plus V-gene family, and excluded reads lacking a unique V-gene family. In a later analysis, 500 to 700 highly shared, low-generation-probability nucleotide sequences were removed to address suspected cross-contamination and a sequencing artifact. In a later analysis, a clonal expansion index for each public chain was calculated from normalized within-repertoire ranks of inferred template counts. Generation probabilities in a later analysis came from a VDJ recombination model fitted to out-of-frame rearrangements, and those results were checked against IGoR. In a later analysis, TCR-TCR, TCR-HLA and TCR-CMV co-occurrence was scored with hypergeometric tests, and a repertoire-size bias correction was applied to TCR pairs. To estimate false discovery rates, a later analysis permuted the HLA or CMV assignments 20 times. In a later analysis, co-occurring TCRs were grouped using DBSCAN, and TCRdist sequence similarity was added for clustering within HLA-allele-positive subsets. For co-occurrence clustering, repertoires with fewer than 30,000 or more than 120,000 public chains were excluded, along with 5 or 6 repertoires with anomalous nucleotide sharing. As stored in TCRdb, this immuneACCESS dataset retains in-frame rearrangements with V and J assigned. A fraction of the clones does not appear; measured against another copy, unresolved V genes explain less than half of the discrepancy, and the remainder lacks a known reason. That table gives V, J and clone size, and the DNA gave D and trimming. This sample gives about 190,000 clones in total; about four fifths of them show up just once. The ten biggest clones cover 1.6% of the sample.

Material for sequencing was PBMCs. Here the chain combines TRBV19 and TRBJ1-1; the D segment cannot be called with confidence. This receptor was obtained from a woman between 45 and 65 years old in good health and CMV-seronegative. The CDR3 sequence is CASSITAMNTEAFF. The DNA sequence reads TGTGCCAGTAGTATAACAGCCATGAACACTGAAGCTTTCTTT.